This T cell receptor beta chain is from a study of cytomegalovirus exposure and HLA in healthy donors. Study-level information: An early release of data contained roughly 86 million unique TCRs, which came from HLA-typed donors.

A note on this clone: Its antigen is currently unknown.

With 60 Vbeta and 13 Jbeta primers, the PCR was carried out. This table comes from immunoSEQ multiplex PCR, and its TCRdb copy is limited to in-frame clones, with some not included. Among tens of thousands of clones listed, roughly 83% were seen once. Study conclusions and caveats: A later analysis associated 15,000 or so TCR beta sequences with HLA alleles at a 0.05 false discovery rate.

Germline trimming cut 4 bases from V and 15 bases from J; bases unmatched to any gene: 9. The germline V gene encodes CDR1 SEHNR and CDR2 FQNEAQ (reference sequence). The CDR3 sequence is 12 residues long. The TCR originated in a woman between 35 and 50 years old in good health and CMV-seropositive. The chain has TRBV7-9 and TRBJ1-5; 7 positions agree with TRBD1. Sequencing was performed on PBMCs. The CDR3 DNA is TGTGCCAGCAGCTCCCGAGGCCGGGACAGGCATTTT. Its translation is CASSSRGRDRHF.